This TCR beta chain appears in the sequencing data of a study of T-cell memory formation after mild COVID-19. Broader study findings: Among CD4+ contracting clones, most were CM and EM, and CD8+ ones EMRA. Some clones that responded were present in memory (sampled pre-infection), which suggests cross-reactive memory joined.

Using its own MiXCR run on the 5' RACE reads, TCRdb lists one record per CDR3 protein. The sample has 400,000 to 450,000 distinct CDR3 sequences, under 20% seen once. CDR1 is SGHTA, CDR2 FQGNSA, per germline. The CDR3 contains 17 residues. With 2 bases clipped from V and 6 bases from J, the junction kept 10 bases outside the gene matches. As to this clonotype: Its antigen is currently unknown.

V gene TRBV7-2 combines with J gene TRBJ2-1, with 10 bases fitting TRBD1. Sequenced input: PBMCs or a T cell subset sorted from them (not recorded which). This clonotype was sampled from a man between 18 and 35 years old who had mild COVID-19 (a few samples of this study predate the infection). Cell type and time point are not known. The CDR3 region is CASSLILGQGVFNEQFF. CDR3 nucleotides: TGTGCCAGCAGCTTAATACTAGGACAGGGGGTTTTCAATGAGCAGTTCTTC. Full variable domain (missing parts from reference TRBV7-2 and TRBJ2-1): GAGVSQSPSNKVTEKGKDVELRCDPISGHTALYWYRQSLGQGLEFLIYFQGNSAPDKSGLPSDRFSAERTGGSVSTLTIQRTQQEDSAVYLCASSLILGQGVFNEQFFGPGTRLTVL.